The sample holds a few counts of the clone carrying this TCR beta chain. Its antigen is undetermined. Germline values: CDR1 MNHEY, CDR2 SVGAGI. The CDR3 extends over 16 amino acids. J was trimmed by 6 bases and V by 0 bases; bases with no gene match: 7. Profiled with immunoSEQ multiplex PCR; TCRdb holds only in-frame clones, not every one. The sample contains about 2 million clones, roughly 94% of which appear only once. These data belong to a study of shared clonotypes between healthy human individuals. Study-level information: Each donor contributed plates that comprised three CD4 naive, three CD4 memory, two CD8 naive and one CD8 memory. Notes on the study in general: Among non-shared clonotypes, generation probabilities were lower than among those shared by all four donors.

The sequence was obtained from a man younger than 35 in good health. The chain couples TRBV6-5 to TRBJ2-2, with 7 bases lining up with TRBD2. What was sequenced was naive CD4+ T cells sorted from blood. This sample's subset: CD45RA+ positively selected. Here the CDR3 reads CASSYSGEGPAGELFF. The DNA for the CDR3 is TGTGCCAGCAGTTACTCGGGGGAGGGCCCGGCCGGGGAGCTGTTTTTT.